This T cell receptor beta chain was documented in a study of regulatory T cells in long-lasting Graves disease. Study in general: The term persistent Graves' disease signified upward of 5 years on antithyroid drugs with positive TSH receptor antibodies. The study, taken as a whole, reports: Clonotypes that were public and shared totalled approximately 3,000 in persistent patients versus 966 in new patients.

As to this clonotype: Its target is unknown.

Through Arm-PCR of CDR3 regions and iRepertoire HTBI primers, TCR beta libraries were built. TCRdb re-called the multiplex PCR reads through MiXCR, storing one row per CDR3 protein. The table has 300,000 to 350,000 distinct CDR3 sequences, around a fifth seen once; the top ten hold less than 35%. The time point denotes: persistent/refractory GD, antithyroid drugs over 5 years with positive TRAb. Extracted PBMC RNA gave rise to the TCR library. CDR3 length: 14 residues. V lost 2 bases and J lost 10; bases outside the gene matches: 5. Germline V gene lookup returns CDR1 MDHEN and CDR2 SYDVKM. The sample consisted of peripheral blood mononuclear cells (PBMCs), taken when the disease was refractory, from a patient treated with antithyroid drugs. The chain has TRBV28 and TRBJ2-1, with 10 bases matching TRBD2. This sequence originates from a female donor with Graves disease. Here the CDR3 DNA reads TGTGCCAGCAGTTTAAGACTAGCGGGCTGGGAGCAGTTCTTC. Encoded protein: CASSLRLAGWEQFF.